This T cell receptor beta chain appears in the sequencing data of a study of cytomegalovirus exposure and HLA in healthy donors. The V gene end was trimmed by 6 bases and the J gene end by 4 bases; junction bases not matched to a gene: 8. Germline values: CDR1 LNHDA, CDR2 SQIVND (reference sequence). This CDR3 contains 15 residues. The PCR contained 60 Vbeta and 13 Jbeta primers. Sequencing used immunoSEQ multiplex PCR; TCRdb keeps in-frame clones, though not all of them. This table has approximately 150,000 clones, roughly 80% appearing once. With respect to this clone: Antigen specificity is unknown.

Study-wide results and limits: Among immune exposure information, only CMV serostatus was available.

This sequence joins TRBV19 and TRBJ2-2; 7 bases match TRBD2. The specimen sequenced was PBMCs. The source of this sequence is a male donor in good health and CMV-seronegative. The CDR3 DNA is TGTGCCAGTAGCCCAGTCGGGGGGAGCACCGGGGAGCTGTTTTTT. Translation gives CASSPVGGSTGELFF.